These T cell receptor beta chains were read from a single sample in a study of T cell changes during pregnancy in multiple sclerosis. Generated by immunoSEQ multiplex PCR, the TCRdb table keeps only in-frame clones and is missing some. The table includes roughly 100,000 clones, 92% detected once. This specimen was peripheral blood, taken after pregnancy. These receptors were collected from a female donor with multiple sclerosis, enrolled in a pregnancy study. CDR3s include the opening cysteine and the closing phenylalanine or tryptophan. Each record gives: J gene, CDR3 length, V gene, CDR3 protein.

TRBJ1-1	13	TRBV6-5	CASRGTGSKKAFF
TRBJ2-1	17	TRBV5-1	CASSLWAGPGGDNEQFF
TRBJ2-5	16	TRBV25-1	CASSEYASGIQETQYF
TRBJ2-7	15	TRBV10-3	CATSGSSWYAYEQYF
TRBJ2-3	15	TRBV6-1	CASSLSGSWTDTQYF
TRBJ1-3	14	TRBV11-2	CASSITGSRNTIYF
TRBJ2-7	15	TRBV5-1	CASSLGQSESYEQYF
TRBJ2-3	17	TRBV11-2	CASSLGTAGVSADTQYF
TRBJ2-3	17	TRBV27	CASRRMSAGSRTDTQYF
TRBJ2-5	15	TRBV5-1	CASSLSTSGAETQYF
TRBJ1-1	14	TRBV2	CASKFEVRNTEAFF
TRBJ1-2	15	TRBV5-6	CASSSGTGTSHGYTF